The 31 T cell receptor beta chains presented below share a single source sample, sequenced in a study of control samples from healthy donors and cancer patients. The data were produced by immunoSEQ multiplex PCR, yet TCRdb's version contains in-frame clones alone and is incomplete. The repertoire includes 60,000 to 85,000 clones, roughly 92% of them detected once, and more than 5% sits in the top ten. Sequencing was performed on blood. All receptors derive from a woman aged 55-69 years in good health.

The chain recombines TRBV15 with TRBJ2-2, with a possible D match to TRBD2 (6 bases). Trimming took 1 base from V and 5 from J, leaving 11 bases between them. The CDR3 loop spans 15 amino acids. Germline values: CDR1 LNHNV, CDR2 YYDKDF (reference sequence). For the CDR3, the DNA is TGTGCCACCAGCAGAGTCCGACTAGTAACCGGGGAGCTGTTTTTT. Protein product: CATSRVRLVTGELFF.

CDR3 sequence reads: CASSPSMGLGQVFTGNTIYF. The CDR3 nucleotides are TGTGCCAGCAGCCCGTCAATGGGGCTAGGACAGGTTTTTACTGGAAACACCATATATTTT. The V call is TRBV3-1 (or the pseudogene TRBV3-2), the J call TRBJ1-3, with 7 bases identical to TRBD1. The CDR3 runs to 20 residues. Germline V gene sequence: CDR1 LGHDT, CDR2 YNNKEL (reference sequence). The junction had 20 bases not matched to a gene; V was cut back by 4 bases and J by 2 bases.

The DNA of the CDR3 is TGTGCCAGCAGCTTAGACGGCCACACTGAAGCTTTCTTT. Translated: CASSLDGHTEAFF. The rearrangement uses TRBV7-9 and TRBJ1-1; D ambiguous. Looked up from germline, CDR1 is SEHNR and CDR2 is FQNEAQ (reference sequence). The CDR3 is 13 residues long. The V end lost 1 base, the J end lost 3 bases, and 6 bases lay between the germline ends. Looking up the rest from reference TRBV7-9 and TRBJ1-1 gives the full variable domain: DTGVSQNPRHKITKRGQNVTFRCDPISEHNRLYWYRQTLGQGPEFLTYFQNEAQLEKSRLLSDRFSAERPKGSFSTLEIQRTEQGDSAMYLCASSLDGHTEAFFGQGTRLTVV.

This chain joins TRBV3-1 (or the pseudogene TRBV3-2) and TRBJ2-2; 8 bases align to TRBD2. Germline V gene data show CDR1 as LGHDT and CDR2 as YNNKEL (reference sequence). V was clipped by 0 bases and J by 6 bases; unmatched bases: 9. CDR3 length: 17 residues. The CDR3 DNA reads TGTGCCAGCAGCCAAGATGGCGGGGGGCGGAAGGCCGGGGAGCTGTTTTTT. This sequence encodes CASSQDGGGRKAGELFF.

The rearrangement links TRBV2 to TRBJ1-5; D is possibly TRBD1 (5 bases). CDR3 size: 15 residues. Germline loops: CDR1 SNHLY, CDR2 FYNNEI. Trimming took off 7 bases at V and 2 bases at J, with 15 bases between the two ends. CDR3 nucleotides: TGTGCCAGCACTCAGGCTTCGGGGGGCAATCAGCCCCAGCATTTT. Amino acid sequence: CASTQASGGNQPQHF.

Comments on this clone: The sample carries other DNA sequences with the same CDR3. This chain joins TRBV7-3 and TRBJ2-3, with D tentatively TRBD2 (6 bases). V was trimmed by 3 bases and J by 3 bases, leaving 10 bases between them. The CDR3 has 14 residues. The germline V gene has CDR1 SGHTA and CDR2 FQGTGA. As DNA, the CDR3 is TGTGCCAGCAGCTTCGGGGGAACTACAGATACGCAGTATTTT. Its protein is CASSFGGTTDTQYF.

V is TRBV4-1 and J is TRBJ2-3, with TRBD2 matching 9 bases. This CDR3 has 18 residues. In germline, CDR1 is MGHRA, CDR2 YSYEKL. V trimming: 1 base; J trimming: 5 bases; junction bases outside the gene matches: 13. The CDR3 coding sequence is TGCGCCAGCAGCCAAGTCGGAATGGGCGGGAGGGAGAAAGATACGCAGTATTTT. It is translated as CASSQVGMGGREKDTQYF.

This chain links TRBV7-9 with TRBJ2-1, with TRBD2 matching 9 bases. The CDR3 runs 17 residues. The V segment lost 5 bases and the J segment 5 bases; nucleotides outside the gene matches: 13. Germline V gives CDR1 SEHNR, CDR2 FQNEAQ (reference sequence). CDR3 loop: CASSPRLKLAGHNEQFF. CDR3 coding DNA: TGTGCCAGCAGCCCACGCCTCAAGCTAGCGGGGCACAATGAGCAGTTCTTC.

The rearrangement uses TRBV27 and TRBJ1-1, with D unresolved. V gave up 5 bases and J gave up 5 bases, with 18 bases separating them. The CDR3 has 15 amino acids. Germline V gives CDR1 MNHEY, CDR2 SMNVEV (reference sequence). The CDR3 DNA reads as TGTGCCAGCAGTGGAAGTTGGGCGGCGCCGACTGAAGCTTTCTTT. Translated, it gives CASSGSWAAPTEAFF.

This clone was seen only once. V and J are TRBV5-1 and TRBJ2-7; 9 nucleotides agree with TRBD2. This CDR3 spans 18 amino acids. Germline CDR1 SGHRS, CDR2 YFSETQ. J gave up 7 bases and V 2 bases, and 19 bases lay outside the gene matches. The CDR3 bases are TGCGCCAGCAGCTTTTTCCCACTAGGTAGCGGGAGCGGTAAAGAGCAGTACTTC. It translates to CASSFFPLGSGSGKEQYF.

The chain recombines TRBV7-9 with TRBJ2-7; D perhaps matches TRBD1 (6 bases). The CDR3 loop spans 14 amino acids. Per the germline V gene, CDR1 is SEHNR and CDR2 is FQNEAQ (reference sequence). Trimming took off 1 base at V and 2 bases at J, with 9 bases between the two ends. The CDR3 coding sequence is TGTGCCAGCAGCTTAGGGGACACAGCCTACGAGCAGTACTTC. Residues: CASSLGDTAYEQYF. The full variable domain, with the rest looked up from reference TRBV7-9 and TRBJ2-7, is DTGVSQNPRHKITKRGQNVTFRCDPISEHNRLYWYRQTLGQGPEFLTYFQNEAQLEKSRLLSDRFSAERPKGSFSTLEIQRTEQGDSAMYLCASSLGDTAYEQYFGPGTRLTVT.

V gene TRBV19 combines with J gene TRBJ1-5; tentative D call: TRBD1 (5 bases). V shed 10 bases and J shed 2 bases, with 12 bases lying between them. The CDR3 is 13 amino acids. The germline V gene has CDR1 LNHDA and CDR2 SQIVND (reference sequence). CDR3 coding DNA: TGTGCCACTAGCTTGGGGGGCAATCAGCCCCAGCATTTT. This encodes CATSLGGNQPQHF.

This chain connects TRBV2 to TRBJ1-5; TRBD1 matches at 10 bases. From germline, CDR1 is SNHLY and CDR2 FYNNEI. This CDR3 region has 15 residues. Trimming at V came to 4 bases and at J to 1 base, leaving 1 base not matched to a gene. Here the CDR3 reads CASSVGQGSNQPQHF. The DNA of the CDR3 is TGTGCCAGCAGTGTGGGACAGGGGAGCAATCAGCCCCAGCATTTT.

CDR3 bases: TGTGCCATCAAAGGGACCGCTTACCCATCGGTATACAATGAGCAGTTCTTC. As protein: CAIKGTAYPSVYNEQFF. The rearrangement uses TRBV10-3 and TRBJ2-1; D possibly matches TRBD1 or TRBD2 (5 bases each). V was pared by 7 bases and J by 4 bases, with 23 bases between. The CDR3 covers 17 residues. CDR1 and CDR2 (germline): ENHRY, SYGVKD.

The CDR3 sequence: CASSQVLDTQYF. CDR3 in DNA: TGTGCCAGCAGCCAAGTATTAGATACGCAGTATTTT. The chain links TRBV3-1 (or the pseudogene TRBV3-2) to TRBJ2-3; D gene uncertain. The CDR3 extends over 12 amino acids. Germline assignment: CDR1 LGHDT and CDR2 YNNKEL (reference sequence). V dropped 1 base and J dropped 5 bases, with 4 bases sitting between them.

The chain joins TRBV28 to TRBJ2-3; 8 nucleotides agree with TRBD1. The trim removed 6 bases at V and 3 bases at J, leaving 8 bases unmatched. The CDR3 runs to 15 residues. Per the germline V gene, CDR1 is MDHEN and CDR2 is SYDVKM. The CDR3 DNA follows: TGTGCCAGCAGCCCGATCGGACAGGGAACAGATACGCAGTATTTT. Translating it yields CASSPIGQGTDTQYF.

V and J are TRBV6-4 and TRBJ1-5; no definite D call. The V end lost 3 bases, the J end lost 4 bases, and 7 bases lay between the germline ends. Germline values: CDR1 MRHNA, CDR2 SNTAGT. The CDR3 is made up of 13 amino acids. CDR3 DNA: TGTGCCAGCAGTGAGAGGGTTAATCAGCCCCAGCATTTT. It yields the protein CASSERVNQPQHF.

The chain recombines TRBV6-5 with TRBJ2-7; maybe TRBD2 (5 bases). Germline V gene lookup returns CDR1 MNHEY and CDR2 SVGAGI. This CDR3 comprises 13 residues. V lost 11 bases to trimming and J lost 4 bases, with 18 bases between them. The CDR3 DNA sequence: TGTGCCGTTATGGCGGGCGGAATATACGAGCAGTACTTC. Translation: CAVMAGGIYEQYF.

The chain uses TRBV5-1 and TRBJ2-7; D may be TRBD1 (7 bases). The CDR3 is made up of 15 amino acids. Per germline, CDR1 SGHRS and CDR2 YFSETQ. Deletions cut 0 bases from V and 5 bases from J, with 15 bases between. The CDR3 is CASSLAPGGSNEQYF. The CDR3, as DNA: TGCGCCAGCAGCTTGGCCCCAGGGGGGAGTAACGAGCAGTACTTC.

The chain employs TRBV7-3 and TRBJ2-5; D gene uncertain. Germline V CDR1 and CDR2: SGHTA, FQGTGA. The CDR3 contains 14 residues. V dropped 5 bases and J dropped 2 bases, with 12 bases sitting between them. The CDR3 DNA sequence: TGTGCCAGCAGCCCGCCTGGAACTCAAGAGACCCAGTACTTC. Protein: CASSPPGTQETQYF.

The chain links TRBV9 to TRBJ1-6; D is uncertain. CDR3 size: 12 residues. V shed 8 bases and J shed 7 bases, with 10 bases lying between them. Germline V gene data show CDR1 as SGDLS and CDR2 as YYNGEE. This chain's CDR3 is CASRDGNSPLHF. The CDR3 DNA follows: TGTGCCAGTCGCGACGGAAATTCACCCCTCCACTTT.

The CDR3 here is CASSFAAGTDYGYTF. CDR3 in DNA: TGTGCCAGCAGCTTTGCAGCCGGGACAGACTATGGCTACACCTTC. V gene TRBV7-2 combines with J gene TRBJ1-2; the match to TRBD1 covers 7 bases. V lost 3 bases, J lost 3 bases, and 7 bases stayed unmatched. In germline, CDR1 is SGHTA, CDR2 FQGNSA. The CDR3 is 15 amino acids.

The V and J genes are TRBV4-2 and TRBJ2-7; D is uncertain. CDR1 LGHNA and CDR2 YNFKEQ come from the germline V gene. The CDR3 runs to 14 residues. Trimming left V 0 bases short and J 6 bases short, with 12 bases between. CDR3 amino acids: CASSQDGLAGEQYF. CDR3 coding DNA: TGTGCCAGCAGCCAAGACGGATTAGCAGGCGAGCAGTACTTC.

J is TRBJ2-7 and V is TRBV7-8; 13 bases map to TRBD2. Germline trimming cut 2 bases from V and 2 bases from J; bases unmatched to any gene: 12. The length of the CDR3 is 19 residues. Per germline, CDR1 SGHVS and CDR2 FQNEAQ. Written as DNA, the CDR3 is TGTGCCAGCAGCTTAATCCAACTAGCGGGAGGGAGGGACACCTACGAGCAGTACTTC. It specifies CASSLIQLAGGRDTYEQYF.

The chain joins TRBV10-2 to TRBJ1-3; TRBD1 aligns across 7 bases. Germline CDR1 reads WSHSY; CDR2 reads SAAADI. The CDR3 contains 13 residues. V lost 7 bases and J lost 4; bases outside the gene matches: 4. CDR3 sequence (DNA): TGCGCCAGCACCCAGGGGGGCGGAAACACCATATATTTT. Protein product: CASTQGGGNTIYF.

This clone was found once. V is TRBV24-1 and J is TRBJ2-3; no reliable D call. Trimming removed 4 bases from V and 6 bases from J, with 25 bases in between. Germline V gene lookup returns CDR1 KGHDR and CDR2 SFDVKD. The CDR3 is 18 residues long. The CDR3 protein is CATSETDGAVSPRDTQYF. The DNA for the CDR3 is TGTGCCACCAGTGAAACAGACGGTGCAGTAAGTCCCAGGGATACGCAGTATTTT.

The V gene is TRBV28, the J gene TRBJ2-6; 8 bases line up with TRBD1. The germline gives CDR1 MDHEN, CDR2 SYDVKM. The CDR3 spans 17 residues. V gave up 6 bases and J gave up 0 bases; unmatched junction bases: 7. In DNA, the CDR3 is TGTGCCAGCAGCACCGGGACAGGACTCTCTGGGGCCAACGTCCTGACTTTC. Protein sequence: CASSTGTGLSGANVLTF.

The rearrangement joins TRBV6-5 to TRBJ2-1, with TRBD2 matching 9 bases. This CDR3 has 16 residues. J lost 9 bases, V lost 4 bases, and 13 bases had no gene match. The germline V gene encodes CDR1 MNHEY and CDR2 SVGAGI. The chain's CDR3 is CASSSIQREALGEQFF. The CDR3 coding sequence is TGTGCCAGCAGTTCGATTCAGCGGGAGGCCTTGGGTGAGCAGTTCTTC.

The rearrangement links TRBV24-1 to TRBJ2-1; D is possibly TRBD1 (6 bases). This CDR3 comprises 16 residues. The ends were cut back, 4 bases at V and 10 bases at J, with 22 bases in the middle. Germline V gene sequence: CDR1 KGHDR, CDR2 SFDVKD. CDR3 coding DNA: TGTGCCACCAGTGACCCCGCCGGGACAAAGGGGAGAGAGCAGTTCTTC. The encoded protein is CATSDPAGTKGREQFF.

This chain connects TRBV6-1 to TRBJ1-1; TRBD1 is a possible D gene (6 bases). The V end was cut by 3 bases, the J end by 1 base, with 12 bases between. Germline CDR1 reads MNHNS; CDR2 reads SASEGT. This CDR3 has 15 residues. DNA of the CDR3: TGTGCCAGCAGTGACGCGGGGGCCGCGAACACTGAAGCTTTCTTT. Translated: CASSDAGAANTEAFF.

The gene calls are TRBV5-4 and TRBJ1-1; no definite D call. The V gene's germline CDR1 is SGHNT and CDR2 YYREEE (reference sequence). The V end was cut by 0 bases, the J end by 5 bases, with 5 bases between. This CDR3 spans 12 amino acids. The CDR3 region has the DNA TGTGCCAGCAGCTTGGAAGGGACTGAAGCTTTCTTT. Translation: CASSLEGTEAFF.